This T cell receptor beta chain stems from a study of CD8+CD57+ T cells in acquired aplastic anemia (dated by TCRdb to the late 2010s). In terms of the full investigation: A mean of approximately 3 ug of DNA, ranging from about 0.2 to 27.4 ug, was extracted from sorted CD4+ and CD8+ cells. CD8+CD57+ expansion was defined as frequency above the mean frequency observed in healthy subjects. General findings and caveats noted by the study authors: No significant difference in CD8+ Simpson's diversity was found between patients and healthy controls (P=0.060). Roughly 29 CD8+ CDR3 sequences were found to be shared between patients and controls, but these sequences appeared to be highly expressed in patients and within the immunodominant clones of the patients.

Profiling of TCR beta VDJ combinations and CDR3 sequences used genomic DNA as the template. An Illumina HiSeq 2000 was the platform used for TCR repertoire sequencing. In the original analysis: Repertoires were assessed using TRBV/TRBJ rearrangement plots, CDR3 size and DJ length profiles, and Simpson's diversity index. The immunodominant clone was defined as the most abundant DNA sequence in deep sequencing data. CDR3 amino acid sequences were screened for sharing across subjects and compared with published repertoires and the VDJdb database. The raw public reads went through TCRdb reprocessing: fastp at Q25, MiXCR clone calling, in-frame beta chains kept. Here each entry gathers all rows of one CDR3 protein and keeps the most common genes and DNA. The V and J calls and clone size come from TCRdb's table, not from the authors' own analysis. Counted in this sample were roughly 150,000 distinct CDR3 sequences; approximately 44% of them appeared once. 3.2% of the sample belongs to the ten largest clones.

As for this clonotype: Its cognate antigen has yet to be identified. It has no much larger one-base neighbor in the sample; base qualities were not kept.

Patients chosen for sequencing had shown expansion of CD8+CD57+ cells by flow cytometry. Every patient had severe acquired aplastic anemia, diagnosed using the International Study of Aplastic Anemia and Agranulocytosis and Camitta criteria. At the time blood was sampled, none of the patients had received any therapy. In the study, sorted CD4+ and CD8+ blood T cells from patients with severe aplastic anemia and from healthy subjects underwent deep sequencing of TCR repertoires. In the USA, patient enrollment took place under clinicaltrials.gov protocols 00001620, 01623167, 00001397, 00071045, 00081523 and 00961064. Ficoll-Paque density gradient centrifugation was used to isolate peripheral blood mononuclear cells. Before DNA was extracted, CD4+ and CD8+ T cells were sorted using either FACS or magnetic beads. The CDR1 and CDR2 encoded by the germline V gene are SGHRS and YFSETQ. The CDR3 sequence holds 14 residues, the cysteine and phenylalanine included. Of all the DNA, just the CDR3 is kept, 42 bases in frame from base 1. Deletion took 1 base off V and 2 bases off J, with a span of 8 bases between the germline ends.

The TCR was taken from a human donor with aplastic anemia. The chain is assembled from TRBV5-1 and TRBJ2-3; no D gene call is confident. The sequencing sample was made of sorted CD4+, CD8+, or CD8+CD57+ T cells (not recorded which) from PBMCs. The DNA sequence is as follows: TGCGCCAGCAGCTTGAGTTACTCCACAGATACGCAGTATTTT. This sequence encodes CASSLSYSTDTQYF.